The 28 T cell receptor beta chains listed next were all sequenced from one sample in a study of cytomegalovirus exposure and HLA in healthy donors. PCR employed 60 Vbeta and 13 Jbeta primers. Sequenced by immunoSEQ multiplex PCR; TCRdb stores in-frame clones only, minus some. This sample has more than 80,000 clones, with more than 60% found just once. The source material was PBMCs. These receptors came from a man aged 60-69 years in good health and CMV-seronegative.

This chain connects TRBV7-9 to TRBJ1-1, with D tentatively TRBD1 (6 bases). Trimming shortened V by 2 bases and J by 5 bases, and 12 bases separated the two germline ends. Germline CDR1 is SEHNR and CDR2 is FQNEAQ (reference sequence). CDR3 length: 14 residues. CDR3 sequence (DNA): TGTGCCAGCAGCTTACAGGGGCTGCGGACTGAAGCTTTCTTT. Translated: CASSLQGLRTEAFF. The complete variable domain, with remaining parts taken from reference TRBV7-9 and TRBJ1-1, reads DTGVSQNPRHKITKRGQNVTFRCDPISEHNRLYWYRQTLGQGPEFLTYFQNEAQLEKSRLLSDRFSAERPKGSFSTLEIQRTEQGDSAMYLCASSLQGLRTEAFFGQGTRLTVV.

This clone was detected only a few times. DNA for the CDR3: TGTGCCACCAGCAGAGATCTGGCACGTAACTATGGCTACACCTTC. Encoded protein: CATSRDLARNYGYTF. V and J are TRBV15 and TRBJ1-2, with unresolved D. V was clipped by 0 bases and J by 1 base, with 9 bases between them. The CDR3 is made up of 15 amino acids. Germline V gene sequence: CDR1 LNHNV, CDR2 YYDKDF (reference sequence).

The chain uses TRBV29-1 and TRBJ2-5; 10 bases align to TRBD1. Trimming took 2 bases from V and 5 from J; bases not matched to a gene: 5. The germline CDR1 and CDR2 sequences are SQVTM and ANQGSEA. The CDR3 is 14 amino acids. The DNA of the CDR3 is TGCAGCGTTGAAAGGACAGGGGGGCACGAGACCCAGTACTTC. Translation: CSVERTGGHETQYF.

The CDR3 DNA reads TGCGCCAGCAGCCCGACAGGGGGAACTAATTCACCCCTCCACTTT. Translated: CASSPTGGTNSPLHF. The chain is built from TRBV5-1 and TRBJ1-6; TRBD1 matches at 9 bases. Germline assignment: CDR1 SGHRS and CDR2 YFSETQ. V lost 4 bases, J lost 6 bases, and 5 bases stayed unmatched. The CDR3 runs to 15 residues.

The gene calls are TRBV6-5 and TRBJ2-5; 7 bases are shared with TRBD1. Per the germline V gene, CDR1 is MNHEY and CDR2 is SVGAGI. The length of the CDR3 is 13 residues. The ends lost 7 bases at V and 0 bases at J; junction bases unmatched: 2. The CDR3 here is CASTGTDQETQYF. CDR3 DNA sequence: TGTGCCAGCACGGGGACAGACCAAGAGACCCAGTACTTC.

This rearrangement joins TRBV7-9 to TRBJ1-2; D is unclear. Per germline, CDR1 SEHNR and CDR2 FQNEAQ (reference sequence). The CDR3 has 14 amino acids. The ends were cut back, 3 bases at V and 1 base at J, with 9 bases in the middle. The DNA for the CDR3 is TGTGCCAGCAGCTTCGATACAGTTAACTATGGCTACACCTTC. Translated: CASSFDTVNYGYTF.

V and J are TRBV6-5 and TRBJ2-5; TRBD2 agrees at 10 bases. CDR1 and CDR2 (germline): MNHEY, SVGAGI. The CDR3 is 15 amino acids. The V and J ends lost 7 bases and 4 bases, in that order; junction bases with no gene match: 9. DNA for the CDR3: TGTGCCAGCATTCGGAGCGGGGGGGCGGGAGAGACCCAGTACTTC. Translation gives CASIRSGGAGETQYF.

The chain is built from TRBV5-1 and TRBJ2-1, with 13 bases identical to TRBD2. Germline values: CDR1 SGHRS, CDR2 YFSETQ. This CDR3 spans 16 amino acids. Losses at the gene ends were 6 bases for V and 8 bases for J; bases not matched to a gene: 11. CDR3 nucleotides: TGCGCCAGCACATCCTTAACTAGCGGGGGGGTGGATGAGCAGTTCTTC. This translates into CASTSLTSGGVDEQFF.

The rearrangement links TRBV5-1 to TRBJ2-1, with D possibly matching TRBD1 (5 bases). The CDR3 totals 14 residues. V was clipped by 0 bases and J by 4 bases, with 8 bases between them. Germline assignment: CDR1 SGHRS and CDR2 YFSETQ. CDR3 nucleotide sequence: TGCGCCAGCAGCTTGGACAGGTCATACAATGAGCAGTTCTTC. Residues: CASSLDRSYNEQFF. Together with reference TRBV5-1 and TRBJ2-1, the CDR3 gives the full variable domain: KAGVTQTPRYLIKTRGQQVTLSCSPISGHRSVSWYQQTPGQGLQFLFEYFSETQRNKGNFPGRFSGRQFSNSRSEMNVSTLELGDSALYLCASSLDRSYNEQFFGPGTRLTVL.

This clone has only a few counts. The chain couples TRBV14 to TRBJ2-5, with a tentative D call TRBD2 (5 bases). The germline V and J ends were trimmed by 4 bases and 4 bases, with 16 bases remaining between them. Germline CDR1 and CDR2: SGHDN and FVKESK. The CDR3 extends over 15 amino acids. CDR3 DNA: TGTGCCAGCAGCCGCGGGTCGGTCCGGGGAGAGACCCAGTACTTC. Protein: CASSRGSVRGETQYF.

This clone has just one count. V gene TRBV28 combines with J gene TRBJ2-7; 8 nucleotides match TRBD1. The CDR3 loop spans 13 amino acids. V shed 8 bases and J 8 bases; nucleotides not matched to a gene: 11. Germline V gene sequence: CDR1 MDHEN, CDR2 SYDVKM. The CDR3 sequence: CASGSRQGIKQYV. In DNA, the CDR3 is TGTGCCAGCGGAAGCAGACAGGGGATTAAGCAGTACGTC.

Note on this clone: At the DNA level, this CDR3 is encoded by other sequences in the same sample as well. CDR3 region: CASSLNTGELFF. For the CDR3, the DNA is TGTGCCAGCAGCCTGAACACCGGGGAGCTGTTTTTT. The chain joins TRBV28 to TRBJ2-2; D call uncertain. This CDR3 region has 12 residues. V was shortened by 6 bases and J by 1 base, with 3 bases between the two germline ends. CDR1 and CDR2 (germline): MDHEN, SYDVKM.

The chain employs TRBV5-1 and TRBJ2-5; 14 nucleotides align to TRBD2. Germline CDR1 and CDR2: SGHRS and YFSETQ. The CDR3 totals 16 residues. J was trimmed by 4 bases and V by 0 bases; bases with no gene match: 2. The CDR3 sequence is CASSLVTSGGVETQYF. CDR3 nucleotides: TGCGCCAGCAGCTTGGTGACTAGCGGGGGGGTAGAGACCCAGTACTTC.

The rearrangement uses TRBV5-4 and TRBJ2-1, with 9 bases lining up with TRBD1. The CDR3 is made up of 15 amino acids. CDR1 and CDR2 (germline): SGHNT, YYREEE (reference sequence). V shed 5 bases, J shed 7 bases, and the junction held 10 bases outside the gene matches. The CDR3 loop reads CASRTAQGAQNEQFF. The CDR3 nucleotides are TGTGCCAGCAGGACGGCACAGGGGGCGCAGAATGAGCAGTTCTTC.

In the case of this clone: Other DNA sequences in the same sample also yield this CDR3. This sequence joins TRBV5-6 and TRBJ2-3; 9 nucleotides agree with TRBD1. The CDR3 consists of 16 residues. Germline CDR1 reads SGHDT; CDR2 reads YYEEEE. Trimming removed 6 bases from V and 0 bases from J; junction bases left unmatched: 8. The CDR3 DNA reads TGTGCCAGCACCTACGCGGACAGGGGAAGCACAGATACGCAGTATTTT. Translating it yields CASTYADRGSTDTQYF.

The rearrangement links TRBV5-1 to TRBJ2-2, with D perhaps matching TRBD2 (6 bases). V was shortened by 0 bases and J by 1 base, with 7 bases between the two germline ends. The length of the CDR3 is 15 residues. Germline V CDR1 and CDR2: SGHRS, YFSETQ. The CDR3 sequence is CASSLGEVNTGELFF. DNA of the CDR3: TGCGCCAGCAGCTTGGGGGAGGTGAACACCGGGGAGCTGTTTTTT.

The chain carries TRBV5-6 and TRBJ2-7, with TRBD1 identical over 9 bases. V lost 4 bases, J lost 2 bases, and 10 bases stayed unmatched. CDR1 is SGHDT, CDR2 YYEEEE, per germline. The CDR3 covers 16 residues. In DNA form, the CDR3 reads TGTGCCAGCAGCCTAACCGGGACAGGGATCCCCTACGAGCAGTACGTC. Its protein is CASSLTGTGIPYEQYV.

J is TRBJ1-6 and V is TRBV6-5; 8 nucleotides line up with TRBD1. Germline CDR1 is MNHEY and CDR2 is SVGAGI. J gave up 6 bases and V 9 bases, and 7 bases lay outside the gene matches. The CDR3 runs 14 residues. The CDR3 nucleotides read TGTGCCAGTACAGGGGGAGTTGGTAATTCACCCCTCCACTTT. Protein product: CASTGGVGNSPLHF.

The genes are TRBV27 and TRBJ2-1; 7 bases are shared with TRBD2. The germline CDR1 and CDR2 sequences are MNHEY and SMNVEV (reference sequence). V shed 6 bases and J 4 bases; nucleotides not matched to a gene: 3. This CDR3 is built from 13 residues. CDR3 residues: CASRGLPYNEQFF. In DNA, the CDR3 is TGTGCCAGCAGGGGACTACCTTACAATGAGCAGTTCTTC.

This sequence joins TRBV7-3 and TRBJ1-1, with D unclear. The CDR3 loop spans 13 amino acids. V lost 5 bases and J lost 2, with 9 bases in between. The germline gives CDR1 SGHTA, CDR2 FQGTGA. The CDR3 reads CASSVGINTEAFF. The CDR3 region has the DNA TGTGCCAGCAGCGTCGGGATCAACACTGAAGCTTTCTTT.

The V and J genes are TRBV7-3 and TRBJ2-1, with TRBD2 matching 7 bases. Germline CDR1 and CDR2: SGHTA and FQGTGA. Unmatched junction bases numbered 5, after V lost 3 bases and J lost 0 bases. This CDR3 contains 16 residues. CDR3 in amino acids: CASSFGGGSSYNEQFF. The CDR3 coding sequence is TGTGCCAGCAGCTTTGGCGGGGGAAGCTCCTACAATGAGCAGTTCTTC.

This chain uses TRBV7-9 with TRBJ1-1, with D possibly being TRBD1 (6 bases). The V gene's germline CDR1 is SEHNR and CDR2 FQNEAQ (reference sequence). The CDR3 length is 13 residues. The V and J ends lost 0 bases and 8 bases respectively, with 10 bases between them. The DNA of the CDR3 is TGTGCCAGCAGCTTAGCCGTGAGGGGGGAAGCTTTCTTT. Amino acids: CASSLAVRGEAFF. The full variable domain, in which reference TRBV7-9 and TRBJ1-1 provide the parts outside the CDR3, is DTGVSQNPRHKITKRGQNVTFRCDPISEHNRLYWYRQTLGQGPEFLTYFQNEAQLEKSRLLSDRFSAERPKGSFSTLEIQRTEQGDSAMYLCASSLAVRGEAFFGQGTRLTVV.

The rearrangement links TRBV5-5 to TRBJ1-2; tentatively, D is TRBD1 (6 bases). CDR3 length: 15 residues. Germline V gene sequence: CDR1 SGHKS, CDR2 YYEKEE (reference sequence). Deletions cut 1 base from V and 3 bases from J, with 13 bases between. The CDR3: CASSLSAGQYYGYTF. The DNA for the CDR3 is TGTGCCAGCAGCTTGTCTGCAGGACAGTACTATGGCTACACCTTC.

J is TRBJ2-3 and V is TRBV6-5; 11 bases map to TRBD2. Germline lookup yields CDR1 MNHEY and CDR2 SVGAGI. The CDR3 is 15 residues long. V lost 5 bases and J lost 5; bases outside the gene matches: 6. The CDR3 is CASSTGLADGDTQYF. CDR3 nucleotide sequence: TGTGCCAGCAGTACGGGACTAGCGGACGGAGATACGCAGTATTTT.

The gene calls are TRBV15 and TRBJ2-1; 8 positions match TRBD2. Per the germline V gene, CDR1 is LNHNV and CDR2 is YYDKDF (reference sequence). The CDR3 spans 14 residues. After removal of 5 bases from V and 7 bases from J, the junction contained 7 bases not matched to a gene. The CDR3 loop reads CATSPGTSSNEQFF. The CDR3 DNA is TGTGCCACCAGCCCAGGGACTAGTTCAAATGAGCAGTTCTTC.

The gene calls are TRBV4-3 and TRBJ2-4; D is unresolved. V was pared by 0 bases and J by 10 bases, with 10 bases between. Germline V gene sequence: CDR1 LGHNA, CDR2 YSLEER. The CDR3 covers 13 residues. The CDR3 DNA reads TGCGCCAGCAGCCAAGAACGGTTAGCAATTCAGTACTTC. Its translation: CASSQERLAIQYF.

V and J are TRBV6-5 and TRBJ2-2; perhaps TRBD2 as D (5 bases). The CDR3 has 14 residues. The V end lost 5 bases, the J end lost 4 bases, and 11 bases lay between the germline ends. CDR1 is MNHEY and CDR2 is SVGAGI in the germline V gene. The CDR3 is CASSRSGSTGELFF. The CDR3 DNA is TGTGCCAGCAGTAGGAGCGGAAGCACCGGGGAGCTGTTTTTT.

This clone was detected only a few times. The CDR3 loop reads CASSSWGGEDTQYF. The CDR3, as DNA: TGCGCCAGCAGCTCGTGGGGGGGAGAGGATACGCAGTATTTT. The rearrangement joins TRBV5-1 to TRBJ2-3, with 7 bases lining up with TRBD2. The CDR3 extends over 14 amino acids. Germline CDR1 is SGHRS and CDR2 is YFSETQ. With V trimmed by 3 bases and J by 6 bases, 7 bases remained unmatched.